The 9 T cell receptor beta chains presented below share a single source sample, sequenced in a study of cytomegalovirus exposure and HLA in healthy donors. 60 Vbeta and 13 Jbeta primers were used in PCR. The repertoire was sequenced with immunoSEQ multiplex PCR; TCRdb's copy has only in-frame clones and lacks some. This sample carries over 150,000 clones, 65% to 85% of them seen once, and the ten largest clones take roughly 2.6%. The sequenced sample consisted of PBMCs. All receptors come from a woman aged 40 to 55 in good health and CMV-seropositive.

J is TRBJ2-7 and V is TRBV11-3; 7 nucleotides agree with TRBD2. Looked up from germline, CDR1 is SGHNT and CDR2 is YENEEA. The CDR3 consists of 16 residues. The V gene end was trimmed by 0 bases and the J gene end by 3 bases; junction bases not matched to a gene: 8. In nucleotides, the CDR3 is TGTGCCAGCAGCTTAGATCAGGGCGGGAGCGGCTACGAGCAGTACTTC. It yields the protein CASSLDQGGSGYEQYF.

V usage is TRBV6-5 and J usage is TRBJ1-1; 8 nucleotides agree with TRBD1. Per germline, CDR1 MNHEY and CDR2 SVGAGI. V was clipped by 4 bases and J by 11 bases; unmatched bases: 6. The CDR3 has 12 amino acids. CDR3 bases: TGTGCCAGCAGTTCCCCGACAGGGGTGGCTTTCTTT. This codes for CASSSPTGVAFF.

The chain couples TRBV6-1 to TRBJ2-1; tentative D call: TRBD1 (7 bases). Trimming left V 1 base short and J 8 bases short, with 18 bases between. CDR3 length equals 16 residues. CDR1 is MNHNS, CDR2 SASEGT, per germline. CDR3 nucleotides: TGTGCCAGCAGTGAAGATTTAGGGCAGGGGGGCGATGAGCAGTTCTTC. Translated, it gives CASSEDLGQGGDEQFF.

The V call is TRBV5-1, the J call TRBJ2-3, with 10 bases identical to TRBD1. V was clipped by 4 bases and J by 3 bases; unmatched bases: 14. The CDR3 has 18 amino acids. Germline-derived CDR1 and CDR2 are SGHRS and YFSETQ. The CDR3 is CASSVFPGQGSGTDTQYF. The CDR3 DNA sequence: TGCGCCAGCAGCGTGTTTCCGGGACAGGGGTCTGGTACAGATACGCAGTATTTT.

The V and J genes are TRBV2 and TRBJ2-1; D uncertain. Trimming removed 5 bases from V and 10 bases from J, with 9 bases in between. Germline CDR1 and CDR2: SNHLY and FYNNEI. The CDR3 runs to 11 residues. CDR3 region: CASSYGPEQFF. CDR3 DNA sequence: TGTGCCAGCAGTTATGGGCCGGAGCAGTTCTTC.

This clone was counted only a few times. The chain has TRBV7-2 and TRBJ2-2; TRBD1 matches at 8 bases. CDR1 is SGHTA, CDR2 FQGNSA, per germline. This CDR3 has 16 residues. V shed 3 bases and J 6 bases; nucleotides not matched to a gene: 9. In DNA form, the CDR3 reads TGTGCCAGCAGCTTGCGGACAGGGCTCGGCGCCGGGGAGCTGTTTTTT. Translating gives CASSLRTGLGAGELFF. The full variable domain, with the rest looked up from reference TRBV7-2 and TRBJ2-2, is GAGVSQSPSNKVTEKGKDVELRCDPISGHTALYWYRQSLGQGLEFLIYFQGNSAPDKSGLPSDRFSAERTGGSVSTLTIQRTQQEDSAVYLCASSLRTGLGAGELFFGEGSRLTVL.

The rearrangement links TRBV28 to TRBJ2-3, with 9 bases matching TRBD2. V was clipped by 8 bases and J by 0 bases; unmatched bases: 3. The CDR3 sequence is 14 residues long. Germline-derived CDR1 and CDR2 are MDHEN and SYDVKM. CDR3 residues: CASSSGASTDTQYF. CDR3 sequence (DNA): TGTGCCAGCTCTAGCGGGGCTAGCACAGATACGCAGTATTTT.

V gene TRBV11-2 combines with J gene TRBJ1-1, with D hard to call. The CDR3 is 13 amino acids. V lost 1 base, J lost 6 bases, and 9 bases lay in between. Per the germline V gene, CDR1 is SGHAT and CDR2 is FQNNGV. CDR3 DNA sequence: TGTGCCAGCAGCTTAGGCACAGTAGCTGAAGCTTTCTTT. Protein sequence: CASSLGTVAEAFF.

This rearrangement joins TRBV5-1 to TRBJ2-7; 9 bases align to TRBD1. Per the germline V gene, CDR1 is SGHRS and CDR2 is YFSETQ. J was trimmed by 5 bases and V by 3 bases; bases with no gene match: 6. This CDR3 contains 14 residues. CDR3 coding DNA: TGCGCCAGCAGCTCGGGACAGGGAGTGGACGAGCAGTACTTC. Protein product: CASSSGQGVDEQYF. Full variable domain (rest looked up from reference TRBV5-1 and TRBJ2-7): KAGVTQTPRYLIKTRGQQVTLSCSPISGHRSVSWYQQTPGQGLQFLFEYFSETQRNKGNFPGRFSGRQFSNSRSEMNVSTLELGDSALYLCASSSGQGVDEQYFGPGTRLTVT.